These T cell receptor beta chains were read from a single sample in a study of blood T cell repertoires in COVID-19. Here immunoSEQ multiplex PCR was the method, and the copy in TCRdb shows in-frame clones only, minus some. The repertoire holds about 87,000 clones, with roughly 80% as singletons. Sequencing used peripheral blood. These receptors came from a woman older than 75 with active or convalescent COVID-19. Both conserved end residues are part of each CDR3. The D gene is left open where the match is weak. Clone size is not always given. Where it is, it says once, few, many or a class for expanded clones.

D,size,V,J,DNA,CDR3
-,-,TRBV5-1,TRBJ2-3,TGCGCCAGCAGCCTCGGGGGCACAGATACGCAGTATTTT,CASSLGGTDTQYF
-,-,TRBV19,TRBJ1-1,TGTGCCAGTAGTATAGCCGGCTATGAGGGCGGCACTGAAGCTTTCTTT,CASSIAGYEGGTEAFF
-,-,TRBV7-8,TRBJ2-1,TGTGCCAGCAGCTTAGGGACTTACTACAATGAGCAGTTCTTC,CASSLGTYYNEQFF
TRBD1,-,TRBV5-1,TRBJ1-6,TGCGCCAGCAGCATGCAGGGGGCTAATTCACCCCTCCACTTT,CASSMQGANSPLHF
TRBD1,few,TRBV3-1/TRBV3-2,TRBJ1-2,TGTGCCAGCAGCCAAGAGTTTGTGGGACAGGGGGCGCGAGGCTACACCTTC,CASSQEFVGQGARGYTF
-,few,TRBV5-1,TRBJ1-4,TGCGCCAGCAGCTTTGCCCCGGGAGAAAAACTGTTTTTT,CASSFAPGEKLFF
-,-,TRBV28,TRBJ1-1,TGTGCCAGTAAGACGACAAACCCTGGGACTGAAGCTTTCTTT,CASKTTNPGTEAFF
-,-,TRBV9,TRBJ2-3,TGTGCCAGCAGCGTCGGGGAGACAGATACGCAGTATTTT,CASSVGETDTQYF
TRBD2,-,TRBV6-2/TRBV6-3,TRBJ2-2,TGTGCCAGCAGTTACGGACTAGCGGAAACCGGGGAGCTGTTTTTT,CASSYGLAETGELFF
-,-,TRBV3-1/TRBV3-2,TRBJ2-5,TGTGCCAGCAGCCCTCCCGGAGAGACCCAGTACTTC,CASSPPGETQYF
-,few,TRBV2,TRBJ2-7,TGTGCCAGCATCAAAGGAGGTTACGAGCAGTACTTC,CASIKGGYEQYF
-,-,TRBV7-9,TRBJ2-1,TGTGCCAGCAGCTTAGTCGGCTACAATGAGCAGTTCTTC,CASSLVGYNEQFF
TRBD1,-,TRBV3-1/TRBV3-2,TRBJ1-4,TGTGCCAGCGTATTTCTTATTACAGGGGGCTGTGAAAAACTGTTTTTT,CASVFLITGGCEKLFF
-,-,TRBV23-1,TRBJ1-4,TGCGCCAGCAGATTGCACAGGAACGCAACTAATGAAAAACTGTTTTTT,CASRLHRNATNEKLFF
TRBD2,once,TRBV4-2,TRBJ2-3,TGTGCCAGCAGCCTTCAGGAGCGGGGGGGGGCAGATACGCAGTATTTT,CASSLQERGGADTQYF
TRBD2,-,TRBV18,TRBJ2-5,TGTGCCAGCTCACCACCGGCTAGCGGGGGGGAGACCCAGTACTTC,CASSPPASGGETQYF
TRBD1,-,TRBV30,TRBJ2-7,TGTGCCTGGAAGACAGGGGTCTACGAGCAGTACTTC,CAWKTGVYEQYF
TRBD1,-,TRBV7-2,TRBJ2-7,TGTGCCAGCAGCCGCGAGGGACAGGGAGGCGAGCAGTACTTC,CASSREGQGGEQYF
TRBD2,-,TRBV5-1,TRBJ2-7,TGCGCCAGCAGCTTAGGGCGGGGGGGCGTCGAGCAGTACTTC,CASSLGRGGVEQYF
-,-,TRBV5-6,TRBJ2-3,TGTGCCAGCAGCTACGCGGATACGCAGTATTTT,CASSYADTQYF
TRBD1,-,TRBV7-2,TRBJ2-7,TGTGCCAGCAGCTCAGGGGGCAGACAATACGAGCAGTACTTC,CASSSGGRQYEQYF
-,-,TRBV6-5,TRBJ1-2,TGTGCCAGCAGTCGCCACCCTGGCACAGGGGGCTACACCTTC,CASSRHPGTGGYTF
-,-,TRBV11-1,TRBJ2-1,TGTGCCAGCAGCGCCCCGGGAGACAATGAGCAGTTCTTC,CASSAPGDNEQFF
-,-,TRBV12-5,TRBJ2-7,TGTGCTAGTGGTTTGTACAACTCCTACGAGCAGTACTTC,CASGLYNSYEQYF
TRBD1,once,TRBV6-5,TRBJ2-1,TGTGCCAGCAGTTACTTGCAGGGGGCTTTGAGCAATGAGCAGTTCTTC,CASSYLQGALSNEQFF
-,-,TRBV5-5,TRBJ2-7,TGTGCCAGCAGCGCGCAACAGGGCCACGAGCAGTACTTC,CASSAQQGHEQYF
-,-,TRBV29-1,TRBJ1-4,TGCAGCGCCAGAAGGGGGTCTGCTAATGAAAAACTGTTTTTT,CSARRGSANEKLFF
TRBD1,-,TRBV6-5,TRBJ1-6,TGTGCAACCACGGGACAGGGGTATTCACCCCTCCACTTT,CATTGQGYSPLHF
TRBD1,-,TRBV28,TRBJ2-3,TGTGCCAGCAGCCGGACAGGGCTCACAGATACGCAGTATTTT,CASSRTGLTDTQYF
-,-,TRBV9,TRBJ1-2,TGTGCCAGCAGCGGGGCTTCGGCTAACTATGGCTACACCTTC,CASSGASANYGYTF
-,-,TRBV5-1,TRBJ2-1,TGCGCCAGCAGCTTGGGACAGAACTCCTACAATGAGCAGTTCTTC,CASSLGQNSYNEQFF
TRBD2,-,TRBV6-2/TRBV6-3,TRBJ2-5,TGTGCCAGCAGCCAGAAAGGGACTAGCGGGGAGACCCAGTACTTC,CASSQKGTSGETQYF
TRBD1,-,TRBV10-3,TRBJ1-1,TGTGCCATCAGTGAGAGAGGGGGCGCTTCAGGGGGTACTGAAGCTTTCTTT,CAISERGGASGGTEAFF
-,-,TRBV6-1,TRBJ1-3,TGTGCCAGCAGTGGGAGCGAATCTCTCGGGGTTCTCTCTGGAAACACCATATATTTT,CASSGSESLGVLSGNTIYF
TRBD1,-,TRBV6-1,TRBJ1-6,TGTGCCAGCAGTGAAGGGACAGGGGAGACGGGTTCACCCCTCCACTTT,CASSEGTGETGSPLHF
-,-,TRBV12-3/TRBV12-4,TRBJ2-7,TGTGCCAGCAGTTTAAAGTCCTACTACGAGCAGTACTTC,CASSLKSYYEQYF
TRBD1,once,TRBV6-1,TRBJ1-4,TGTGCCAGCAGTGACCACTTGGGACAGGGGTTTGAAAAACTGTTTTTT,CASSDHLGQGFEKLFF
TRBD1,-,TRBV19,TRBJ2-2,TGTGCCAGCCAAGACAGGGTATACGGGGAGCTGTTTTTT,CASQDRVYGELFF
TRBD1,-,TRBV19,TRBJ1-1,TGTGCCAGTAGTCCGTTGACAGGGGTGAACACTGAAGCTTTCTTT,CASSPLTGVNTEAFF
TRBD1,-,TRBV15,TRBJ1-2,TGTGCCACCAGCCCATTGCCCCTCCACACAGGGGGAGGAGATGGCTACACCTTC,CATSPLPLHTGGGDGYTF
-,-,TRBV3-1/TRBV3-2,TRBJ2-7,TGTGCCAGCAGCCAAGCAGCTCTCGGACTCTACGAGCAGTACTTC,CASSQAALGLYEQYF
-,-,TRBV7-2,TRBJ1-6,TGTGCCAGCAGCTTAGCGGGGCAGGTAAAGTCACCCCTCCACTTT,CASSLAGQVKSPLHF
TRBD2,-,TRBV5-8,TRBJ2-3,TGTGCCAGCAGCTTGTTGGGACTAGCGGAAGCAGATACGCAGTATTTT,CASSLLGLAEADTQYF
TRBD1,few,TRBV19,TRBJ1-1,TGTGCCAGTGGGGACAGAGTTAACACTGAAGCTTTCTTT,CASGDRVNTEAFF
TRBD2,-,TRBV29-1,TRBJ2-5,TGCAGCGCTCGTAAACGGACTAGCGGGGAGGGGACCCAGTACTTC,CSARKRTSGEGTQYF
TRBD2,once,TRBV3-1/TRBV3-2,TRBJ2-3,TGTGCCAGCAGCCAAGATAGGCTAGCGGGAGCCGGAGATACGCAGTATTTT,CASSQDRLAGAGDTQYF
TRBD2,few,TRBV9,TRBJ2-5,TGTGCCAGCAGCGCAGGTCTAGCGGTCTACCAAGAGACCCAGTACTTC,CASSAGLAVYQETQYF
TRBD1,few,TRBV19,TRBJ1-5,TGTGCCAGTAGTGACAGGGGAGTAGGACAGCCCCAGCATTTT,CASSDRGVGQPQHF
TRBD2,-,TRBV13,TRBJ2-1,TGTGCCAGCAGCTTAGGCCTAAAGGGGCTAGCGGGAGATGAGCAGTTCTTC,CASSLGLKGLAGDEQFF
TRBD2,-,TRBV5-4,TRBJ2-5,TGTGCCAGCAGCCGACCAAGCGGGGGGAAAGAGACCCAGTACTTC,CASSRPSGGKETQYF
-,-,TRBV7-7,TRBJ1-1,TGTGCTAGCAGCTTAACAGAAAACACTGAAGCTTTCTTT,CASSLTENTEAFF
TRBD2,once,TRBV7-8,TRBJ2-3,TGTGCCAGCAGCTTAGCGCGGGGGTCGGGCACAGATACGCAGTATTTT,CASSLARGSGTDTQYF
-,-,TRBV25-1,TRBJ1-3,TGTGCCAGCAGTGGTTCAAGCGGAAACACCATATATTTT,CASSGSSGNTIYF
-,-,TRBV6-6,TRBJ1-2,TGTGCCAGCAGTTACGAGGCTACGTATGGCTACACCTTC,CASSYEATYGYTF